The clone carrying this TCR beta chain was seen repeatedly, ten times or more. CDR1 and CDR2 from the germline V gene are DFQATT and SNEGSKA (reference sequence). This CDR3 has 12 amino acids. V was cut by 4 bases and J by 2 bases, with 8 bases left in between. The data derive from a study of T cells in Graves' hyperthyroidism and ophthalmopathy. Researchers took RNA transcripts and amplified the TCR beta CDR3 regions from them. The HTBI set primed first-round TCR CDR3 RT-PCR. TCRdb reanalysed the multiplex PCR reads using MiXCR and keeps one entry per CDR3 protein. Here the sample spans over 250,000 distinct CDR3 sequences, 25% to 30% being singletons.

This clonotype was obtained from a man aged 35 to 55 with Graves' hyperthyroidism that later progressed to Graves' ophthalmopathy. The V gene is TRBV20-1, the J gene TRBJ2-5; D not resolved. The specimen was blood. The CDR3 DNA sequence: TGCAGTGCTAACGGCTTGCAAGAGACCCAGTACTTC. It yields the protein CSANGLQETQYF.